Presented here are 8 T cell receptor beta chains from one specimen sequenced in a study of T cells in Graves' hyperthyroidism and ophthalmopathy. Researchers amplified the TCR beta CDR3 regions from RNA transcripts. The TCR CDR3 first-round RT-PCR relied on the HTBI primer set. Using its own MiXCR run on the multiplex PCR reads, TCRdb lists one record per CDR3 protein. The repertoire holds roughly 570,000 distinct CDR3 sequences, with around a sixth as singletons. The specimen was blood. The receptors were gathered from a woman in her twenties or thirties with Graves' hyperthyroidism.

This clonotype has at least ten counts. Here the CDR3 reads CASSYDRENNQPQHF. DNA of the CDR3: TGTGCCAGCAGCTACGACAGGGAAAACAATCAGCCCCAGCATTTT. The chain combines TRBV2 with TRBJ1-5, with 7 positions matching TRBD1. The CDR3 has 15 amino acids. Unmatched junction bases numbered 8, after V lost 6 bases and J lost 3 bases. CDR1 is SNHLY and CDR2 is FYNNEI in the germline V gene.

This clonotype was seen many times. The rearrangement joins TRBV7-6 to TRBJ2-6; D ambiguous. Germline lookup yields CDR1 SGHVS and CDR2 FNYEAQ. This CDR3 is 16 amino acids long. The germline V and J ends were trimmed by 1 base and 2 bases, with 9 bases remaining between them. The CDR3 sequence: CASSLGVGAGANVLTF. CDR3 sequence (DNA): TGTGCCAGCAGCTTAGGAGTTGGGGCTGGGGCCAACGTCCTGACTTTC.

Ten or more counts support this clonotype. The CDR3 nucleotides read TGTGCCAGCAGCTTAGGTTCAGGGGGCGCAGGAGAGACCCAGTACTTC. It yields the protein CASSLGSGGAGETQYF. The chain couples TRBV7-7 to TRBJ2-5; 8 bases map to TRBD1. CDR1 is SSHAT and CDR2 is FNYEAQ in the germline V gene (reference sequence). The CDR3 extends over 16 amino acids. V dropped 1 base and J dropped 4; count of bases not matched to a gene: 8.

A few counts support this clonotype. The V and J genes are TRBV6-5 and TRBJ1-5; D is undetermined. With 2 bases removed from V and 1 base from J, the gap between germline ends came to 9 bases. This CDR3 comprises 15 residues. Germline CDR1 and CDR2: MNHEY and SVGAGI. CDR3 DNA: TGTGCCAGCAGTTACCTGACCGGGAGCAATCAGCCCCAGCATTTT. Protein sequence: CASSYLTGSNQPQHF.

This clonotype was counted only a few times. This chain links TRBV29-1 with TRBJ1-5, with D possibly being TRBD1 (5 bases). The germline gives CDR1 SQVTM, CDR2 ANQGSEA. Trimming removed 6 bases at V and 5 bases at J, with 20 bases between. The CDR3 is 15 residues long. The CDR3 region has the DNA TGCAGCGTACAACTTACAGGAAGCCAGGATCAGCCCCAGCATTTT. It specifies CSVQLTGSQDQPQHF.

The rearrangement uses TRBV28 and TRBJ2-3; 10 bases are shared with TRBD2. Germline V gene sequence: CDR1 MDHEN, CDR2 SYDVKM. This CDR3 region has 15 residues. V lost 8 bases to trimming and J lost 4 bases; unmatched junction nucleotides: 9. This CDR3 is CASVSSGSEADTQYF. CDR3 nucleotide sequence: TGTGCCAGCGTTTCTAGCGGGAGTGAGGCAGATACGCAGTATTTT.

This clonotype appeared many times. The chain uses TRBV7-2 and TRBJ1-2; 9 nucleotides agree with TRBD1. The CDR3 sequence is 15 residues long. The V gene end was trimmed by 0 bases and the J gene end by 8 bases; junction bases not matched to a gene: 7. Looked up from germline, CDR1 is SGHTA and CDR2 is FQGNSA. The CDR3 loop is CASSLATGTGLGYTF. CDR3 DNA: TGTGCCAGCAGCTTAGCGACTGGGACAGGGTTGGGCTACACCTTC.

This clonotype has only a few counts. The chain employs TRBV20-1 and TRBJ1-1; no definite D call. The germline V gene encodes CDR1 DFQATT and CDR2 SNEGSKA (reference sequence). V was shortened by 1 base and J by 0 bases, with 12 bases between the two germline ends. CDR3 length: 15 amino acids. CDR3 nucleotides: TGCAGTGCTAGAGCCGGTATAGGATTGAACACTGAAGCTTTCTTT. Translated, it gives CSARAGIGLNTEAFF.